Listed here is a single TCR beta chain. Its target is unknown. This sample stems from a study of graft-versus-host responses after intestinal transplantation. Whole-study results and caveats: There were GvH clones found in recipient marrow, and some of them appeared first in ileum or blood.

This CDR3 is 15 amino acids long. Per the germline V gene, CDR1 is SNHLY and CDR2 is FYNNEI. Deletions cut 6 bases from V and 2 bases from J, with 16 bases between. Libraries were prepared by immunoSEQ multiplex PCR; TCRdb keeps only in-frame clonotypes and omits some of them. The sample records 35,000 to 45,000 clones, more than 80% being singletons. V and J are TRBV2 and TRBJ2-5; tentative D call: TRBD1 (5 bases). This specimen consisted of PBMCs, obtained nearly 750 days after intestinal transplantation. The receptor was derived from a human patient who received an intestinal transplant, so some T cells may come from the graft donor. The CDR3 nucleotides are TGTGCCAGCAGCGCTTATAGGGGCCCTCAAGAGACCCAGTACTTC. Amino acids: CASSAYRGPQETQYF.